This T cell receptor beta chain derives from a study of T cell responses to AZD1222 COVID-19 vaccine. The ends were cut back, 5 bases at V and 2 bases at J, with 9 bases in the middle. Germline values: CDR1 MNHEY, CDR2 SVGAGI. This CDR3 has 13 residues. Remarks on this clone: What it binds is unknown.

Study-level findings and limits: An increase in Spike-specific TCR breadth and depth was observed after two AZD1222 doses. Vaccine-associated CD4 TCRs spanned spike, dominant at 160-218 and 743-854. At baseline, seropositivity was found in only a handful of AZD1222 recipients.

Method: immunoSEQ multiplex PCR; TCRdb's copy keeps in-frame clones and lacks some. Of roughly 79,000 clones in the sample, 78% were seen once. The genes are TRBV6-5 and TRBJ1-1; D remains unclear. The receptor's source is an adult in good health. The material was peripheral blood, obtained on day 0 of AZD1222 vaccination. The CDR3: CASSPTVNTEAFF. CDR3 nucleotide sequence: TGTGCCAGCAGTCCCACCGTAAACACTGAAGCTTTCTTT.